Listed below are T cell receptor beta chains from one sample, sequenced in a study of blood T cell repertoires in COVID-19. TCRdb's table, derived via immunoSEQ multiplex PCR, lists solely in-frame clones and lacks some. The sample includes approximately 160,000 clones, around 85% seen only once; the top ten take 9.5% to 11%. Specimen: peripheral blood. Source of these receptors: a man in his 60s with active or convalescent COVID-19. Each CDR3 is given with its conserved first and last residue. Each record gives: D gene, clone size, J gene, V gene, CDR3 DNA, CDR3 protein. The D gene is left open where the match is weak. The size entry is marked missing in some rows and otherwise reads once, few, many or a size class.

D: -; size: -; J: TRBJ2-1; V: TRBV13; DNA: TGTGCCAGCAGCTTAGCAGGGCCCTCTGTATGGGGTGAGCAGTTCTTC; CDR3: CASSLAGPSVWGEQFF
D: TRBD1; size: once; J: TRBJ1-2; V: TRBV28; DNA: TGTGCCAGCACCCAGGGGGGCAGAAATTACACCTTC; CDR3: CASTQGGRNYTF
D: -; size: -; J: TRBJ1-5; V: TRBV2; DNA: TGTGCCAGCTCGCCGGGGATCAATCAGCCCCAGCATTTT; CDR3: CASSPGINQPQHF
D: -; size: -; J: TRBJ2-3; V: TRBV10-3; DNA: TGTGCCACCGCACGAATTATTAATCGGGATACGCAGTATTTT; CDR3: CATARIINRDTQYF
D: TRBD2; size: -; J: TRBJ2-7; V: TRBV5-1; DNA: TGCGCCAGCAGCTTGGACCCAGCTAGCGGATCCTACGAGCAGTACTTC; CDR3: CASSLDPASGSYEQYF
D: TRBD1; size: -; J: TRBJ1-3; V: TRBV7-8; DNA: TGTGCCACCCGGGGACAGGGGGGGGGAAACACCATATATTTT; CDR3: CATRGQGGGNTIYF
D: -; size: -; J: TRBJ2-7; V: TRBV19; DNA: TGTGCCAGTAGTCAAAGACAGGACGCCTACGAGCAGTACTTC; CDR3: CASSQRQDAYEQYF
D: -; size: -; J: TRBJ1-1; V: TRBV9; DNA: TGTGCCAGCAGCGCTGGGGGGGGGCCGGTCACTGAAGCTTTCTTT; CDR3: CASSAGGGPVTEAFF
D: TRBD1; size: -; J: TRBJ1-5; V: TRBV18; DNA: TGTGCCAGCTCAATCGCGGACAGGGCGGGGCAGCCCCAGCATTTT; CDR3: CASSIADRAGQPQHF
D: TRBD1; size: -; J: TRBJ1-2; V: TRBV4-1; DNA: TGCGCCAGCAGCCAAGATAAGGGGGCGTTTGGCTACACCTTC; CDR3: CASSQDKGAFGYTF
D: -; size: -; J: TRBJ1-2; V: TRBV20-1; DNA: TGCAGTGCTAGTCCGCAGGCCCTTCGCGGCTACACCTTC; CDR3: CSASPQALRGYTF
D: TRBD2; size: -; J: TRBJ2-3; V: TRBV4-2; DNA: TGTGCCAGCAGCCAACGACTAGCGGGAGTGAATACGCAGTATTTT; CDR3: CASSQRLAGVNTQYF
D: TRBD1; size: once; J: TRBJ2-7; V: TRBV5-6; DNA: TGTGCCAGCAGCCCAACAGGGGCGAGGGACGAGCAGTACTTC; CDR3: CASSPTGARDEQYF
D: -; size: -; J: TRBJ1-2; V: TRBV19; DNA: TGTGCCAGTAGGAGGGACTATGGCTACACCTTC; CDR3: CASRRDYGYTF
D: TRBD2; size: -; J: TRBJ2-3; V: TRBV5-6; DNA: TGTGCCAGCAGCCCCGGTAGGGAGGGAATAGATACGCAGTATTTT; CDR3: CASSPGREGIDTQYF
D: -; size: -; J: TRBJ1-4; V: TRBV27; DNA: TGTGCCAGCAGTTCAATGTCCGGGTCTAATGAAAAACTGTTTTTT; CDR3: CASSSMSGSNEKLFF
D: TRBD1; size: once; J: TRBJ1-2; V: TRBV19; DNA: TGTGCCAGTAGCCCGGGTGACAGGGGGCGAAGTGGCTACACCTTC; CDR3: CASSPGDRGRSGYTF
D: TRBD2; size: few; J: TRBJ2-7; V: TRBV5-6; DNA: TGTGCCAGCAGCTTGGGAACTAGCGGGCTCGAGCAGTACTTC; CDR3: CASSLGTSGLEQYF
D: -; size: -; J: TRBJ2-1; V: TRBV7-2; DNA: TGTGCCAGCAGCCCTGACAGGCTTAATAGTAATGAGCAGTTCTTC; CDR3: CASSPDRLNSNEQFF
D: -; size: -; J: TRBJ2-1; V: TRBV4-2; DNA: TGTGCCAGCAGCCAAGATAGGCGGGGTGAGCAGTTCTTC; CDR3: CASSQDRRGEQFF
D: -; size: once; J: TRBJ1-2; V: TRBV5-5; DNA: TGTGCCAGCAGCTTGAGACCAGAGGTCTATGGCTACACCTTC; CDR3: CASSLRPEVYGYTF
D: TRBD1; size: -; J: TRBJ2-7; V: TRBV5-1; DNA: TGCGCCAGCAGCTCCCCTGGGACAGGGGGGCTTGTGCAAGGCGAGCAGTACTTC; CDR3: CASSSPGTGGLVQGEQYF
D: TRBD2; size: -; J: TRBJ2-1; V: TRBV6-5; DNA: TGTGCCAGCAGTTACACATCCGGGACTAGCGGCAATGAGCAGTTCTTC; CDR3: CASSYTSGTSGNEQFF
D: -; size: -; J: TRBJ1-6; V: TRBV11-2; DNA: TGTGCCAGCAGCTTAGTCTCCCGGGGATCCTATAATTCACCCCTCCACTTT; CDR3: CASSLVSRGSYNSPLHF
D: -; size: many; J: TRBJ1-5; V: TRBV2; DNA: TGTGCCAGCAGCCCCAGTGGGGGCTCCAATCAGCCCCAGCATTTT; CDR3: CASSPSGGSNQPQHF
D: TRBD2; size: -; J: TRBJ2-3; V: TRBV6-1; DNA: TGTGCCAGCAGTGACGGGGGGGGAAGCACAGATACGCAGTATTTT; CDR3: CASSDGGGSTDTQYF
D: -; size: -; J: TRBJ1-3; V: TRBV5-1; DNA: TGCGCCAGCAGCTTTGGACAGCTCTCTGGAAACACCATATATTTT; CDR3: CASSFGQLSGNTIYF